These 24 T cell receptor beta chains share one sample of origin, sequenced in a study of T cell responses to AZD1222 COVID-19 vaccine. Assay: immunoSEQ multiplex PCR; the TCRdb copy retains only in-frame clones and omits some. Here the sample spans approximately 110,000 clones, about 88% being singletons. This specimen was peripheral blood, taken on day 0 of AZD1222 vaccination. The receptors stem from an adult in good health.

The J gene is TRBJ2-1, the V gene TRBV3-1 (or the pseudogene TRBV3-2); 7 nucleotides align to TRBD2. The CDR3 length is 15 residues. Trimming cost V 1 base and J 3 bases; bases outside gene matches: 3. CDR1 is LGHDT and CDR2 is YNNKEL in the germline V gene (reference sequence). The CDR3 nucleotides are TGTGCCAGCAGCCAAGGCGGGAGAAACTACAATGAGCAGTTCTTC. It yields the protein CASSQGGRNYNEQFF.

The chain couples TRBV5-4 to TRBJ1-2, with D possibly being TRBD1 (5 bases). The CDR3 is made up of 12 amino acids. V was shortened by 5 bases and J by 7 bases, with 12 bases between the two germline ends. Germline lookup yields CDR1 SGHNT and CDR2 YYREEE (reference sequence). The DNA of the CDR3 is TGTGCCAGCAGAATAGGGGCGGGTGGCTACACCTTC. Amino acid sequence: CASRIGAGGYTF.

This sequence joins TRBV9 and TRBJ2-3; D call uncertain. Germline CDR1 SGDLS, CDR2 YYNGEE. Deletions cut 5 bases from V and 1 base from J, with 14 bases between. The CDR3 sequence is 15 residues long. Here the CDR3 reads CASSGDGLRTDTQYF. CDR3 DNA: TGTGCCAGCAGTGGAGACGGGTTACGCACAGATACGCAGTATTTT.

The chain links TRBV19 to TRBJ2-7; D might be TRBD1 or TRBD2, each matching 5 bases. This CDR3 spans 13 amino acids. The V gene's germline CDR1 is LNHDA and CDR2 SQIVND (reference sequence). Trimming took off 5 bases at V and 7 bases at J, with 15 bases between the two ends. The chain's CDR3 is CASSPRDVEEQYF. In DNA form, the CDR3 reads TGTGCCAGTAGTCCTCGGGACGTGGAGGAGCAGTACTTC.

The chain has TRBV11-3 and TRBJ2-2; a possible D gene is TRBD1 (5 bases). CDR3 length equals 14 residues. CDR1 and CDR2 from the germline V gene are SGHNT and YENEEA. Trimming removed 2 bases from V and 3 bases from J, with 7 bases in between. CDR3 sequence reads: CASSLPRDTGELFF. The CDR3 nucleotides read TGTGCCAGCAGCTTACCCAGGGACACCGGGGAGCTGTTTTTT. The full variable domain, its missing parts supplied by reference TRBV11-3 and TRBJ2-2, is EAGVVQSPRYKIIEKKQPVAFWCNPISGHNTLYWYLQNLGQGPELLIRYENEEAVDDSQLPKDRFSAERLKGVDSTLKIQPAELGDSAVYLCASSLPRDTGELFFGEGSRLTVL.

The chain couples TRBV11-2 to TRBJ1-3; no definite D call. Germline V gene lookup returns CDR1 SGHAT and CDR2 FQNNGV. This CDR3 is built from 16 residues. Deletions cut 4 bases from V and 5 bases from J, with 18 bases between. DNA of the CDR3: TGTGCCAGCAGCTCCCCTTCATTCCTGGAGCGAAACACCATATATTTT. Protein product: CASSSPSFLERNTIYF.

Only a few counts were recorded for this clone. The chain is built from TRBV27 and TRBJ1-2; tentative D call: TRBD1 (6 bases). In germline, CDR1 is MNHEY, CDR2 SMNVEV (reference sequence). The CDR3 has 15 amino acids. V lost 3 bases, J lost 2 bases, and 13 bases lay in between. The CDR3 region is CASSLALRGNYGYTF. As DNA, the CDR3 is TGTGCCAGCAGTTTGGCCCTGAGGGGGAACTATGGCTACACCTTC.

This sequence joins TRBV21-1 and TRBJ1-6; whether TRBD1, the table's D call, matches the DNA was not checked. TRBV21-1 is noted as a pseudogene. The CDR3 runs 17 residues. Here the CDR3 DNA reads TGTGCCAGCAGCAAAGCGCTGCTGGGGCGCGAAAAATCACCCCTCCACTTT. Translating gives CASSKALLGREKSPLHF.

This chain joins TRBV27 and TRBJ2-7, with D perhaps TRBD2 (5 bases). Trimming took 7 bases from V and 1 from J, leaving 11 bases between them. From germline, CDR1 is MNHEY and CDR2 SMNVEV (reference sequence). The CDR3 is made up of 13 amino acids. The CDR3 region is CASNFRGSYEQYF. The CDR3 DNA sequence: TGTGCCAGCAATTTTCGGGGTTCCTACGAGCAGTACTTC.

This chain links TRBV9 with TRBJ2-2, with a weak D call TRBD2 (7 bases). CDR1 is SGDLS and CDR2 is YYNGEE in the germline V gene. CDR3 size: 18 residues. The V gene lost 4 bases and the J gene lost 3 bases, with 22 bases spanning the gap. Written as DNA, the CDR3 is TGTGCCAGCAGCCTAAGACTCTCGATAGGGGGGGACACCGGGGAGCTGTTTTTT. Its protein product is CASSLRLSIGGDTGELFF.

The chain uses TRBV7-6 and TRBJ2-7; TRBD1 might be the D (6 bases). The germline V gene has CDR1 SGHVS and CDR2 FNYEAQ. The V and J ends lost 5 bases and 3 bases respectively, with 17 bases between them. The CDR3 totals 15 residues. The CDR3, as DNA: TGTGCCAGCAGCCCCAGCCCGGGACACCTCTACGAGCAGTACTTC. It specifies CASSPSPGHLYEQYF.

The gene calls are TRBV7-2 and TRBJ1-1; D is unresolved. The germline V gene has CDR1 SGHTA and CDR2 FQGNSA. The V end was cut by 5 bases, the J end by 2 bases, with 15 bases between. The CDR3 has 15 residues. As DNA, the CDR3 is TGTGCCAGCAGCATTCAACCGGGCGACAACACTGAAGCTTTCTTT. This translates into CASSIQPGDNTEAFF.

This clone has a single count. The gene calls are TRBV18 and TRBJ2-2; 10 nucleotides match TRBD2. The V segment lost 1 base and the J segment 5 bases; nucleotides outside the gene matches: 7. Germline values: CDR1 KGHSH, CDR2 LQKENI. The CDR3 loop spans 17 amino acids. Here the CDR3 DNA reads TGTGCCAGCTCACCACGTTTCTTACTAGCGGGGACCGGGGAGCTGTTTTTT. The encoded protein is CASSPRFLLAGTGELFF.

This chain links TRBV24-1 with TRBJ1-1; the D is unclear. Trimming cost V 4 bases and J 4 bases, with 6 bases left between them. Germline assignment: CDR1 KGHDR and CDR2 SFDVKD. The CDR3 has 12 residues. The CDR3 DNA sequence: TGTGCCACCAGTGAGCGTGGCACTGAAGCTTTCTTT. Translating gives CATSERGTEAFF.

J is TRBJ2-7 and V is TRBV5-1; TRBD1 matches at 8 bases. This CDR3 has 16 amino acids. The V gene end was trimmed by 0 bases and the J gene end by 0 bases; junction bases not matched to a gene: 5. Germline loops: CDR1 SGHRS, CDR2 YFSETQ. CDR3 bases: TGCGCCAGCAGCTTGGCCGGACAGGGAGTCTCCTACGAGCAGTACTTC. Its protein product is CASSLAGQGVSYEQYF. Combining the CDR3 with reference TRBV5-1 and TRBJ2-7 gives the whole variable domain KAGVTQTPRYLIKTRGQQVTLSCSPISGHRSVSWYQQTPGQGLQFLFEYFSETQRNKGNFPGRFSGRQFSNSRSEMNVSTLELGDSALYLCASSLAGQGVSYEQYFGPGTRLTVT.

The CDR3 spells CATSARGGETQYF. CDR3 sequence (DNA): TGTGCCACCAGTGCTAGGGGGGGAGAGACCCAGTACTTC. The V call is TRBV24-1, the J call TRBJ2-5; D is perhaps TRBD2 (7 bases). Between the trimmed V and J ends, which lost 5 bases and 4 bases, there was a span of 10 bases. Looked up from germline, CDR1 is KGHDR and CDR2 is SFDVKD. CDR3 size: 13 residues.

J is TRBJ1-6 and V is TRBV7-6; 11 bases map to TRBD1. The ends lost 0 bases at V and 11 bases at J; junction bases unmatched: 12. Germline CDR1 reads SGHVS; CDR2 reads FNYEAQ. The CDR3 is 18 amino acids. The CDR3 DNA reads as TGTGCCAGCAGCTTAGCGGCCGGACAGGGGGCTCGATTGGCACCCCTCCACTTT. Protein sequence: CASSLAAGQGARLAPLHF.

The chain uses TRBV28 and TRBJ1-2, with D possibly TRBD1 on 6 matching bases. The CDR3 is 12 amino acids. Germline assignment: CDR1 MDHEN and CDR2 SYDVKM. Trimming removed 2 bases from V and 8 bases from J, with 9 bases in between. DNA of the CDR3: TGTGCCAGCAGTTTAGGGGGGCGCGGCTACACCTTC. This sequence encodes CASSLGGRGYTF.

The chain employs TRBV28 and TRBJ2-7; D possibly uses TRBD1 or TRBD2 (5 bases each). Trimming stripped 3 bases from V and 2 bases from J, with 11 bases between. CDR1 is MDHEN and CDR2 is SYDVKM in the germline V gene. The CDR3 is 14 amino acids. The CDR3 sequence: CASSFWDGAYEQYF. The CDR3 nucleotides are TGTGCCAGCAGTTTTTGGGACGGAGCCTACGAGCAGTACTTC.

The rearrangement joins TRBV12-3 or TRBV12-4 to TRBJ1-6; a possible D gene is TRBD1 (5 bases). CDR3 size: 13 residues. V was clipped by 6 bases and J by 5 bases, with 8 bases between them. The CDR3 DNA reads TGTGCCAGCAGCGCGGGGCATAATTCACCCCTCCACTTT. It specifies CASSAGHNSPLHF.

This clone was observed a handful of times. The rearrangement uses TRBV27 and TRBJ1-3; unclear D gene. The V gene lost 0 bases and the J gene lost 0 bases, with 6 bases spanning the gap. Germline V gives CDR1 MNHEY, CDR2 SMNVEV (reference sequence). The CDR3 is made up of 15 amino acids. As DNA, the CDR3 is TGTGCCAGCAGTTTATCGCGCGGCTCTGGAAACACCATATATTTT. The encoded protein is CASSLSRGSGNTIYF.

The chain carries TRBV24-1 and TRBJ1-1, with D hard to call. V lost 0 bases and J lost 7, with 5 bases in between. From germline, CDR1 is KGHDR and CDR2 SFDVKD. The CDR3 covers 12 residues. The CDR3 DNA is TGTGCCACCAGTGATTTGGTCGGTGAAGCTTTCTTT. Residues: CATSDLVGEAFF.

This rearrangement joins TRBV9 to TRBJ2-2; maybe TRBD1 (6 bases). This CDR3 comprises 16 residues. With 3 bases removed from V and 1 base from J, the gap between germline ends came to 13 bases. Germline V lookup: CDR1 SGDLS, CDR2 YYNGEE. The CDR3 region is CASSERGSLNTGELFF. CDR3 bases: TGTGCCAGCAGCGAGAGGGGGAGTTTGAACACCGGGGAGCTGTTTTTT.

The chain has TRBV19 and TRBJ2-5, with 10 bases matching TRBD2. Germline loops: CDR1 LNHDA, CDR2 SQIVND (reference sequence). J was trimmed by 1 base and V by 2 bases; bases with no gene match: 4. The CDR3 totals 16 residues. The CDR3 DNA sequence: TGTGCCAGTAGTATATCTAGCGGGGGAGCCCAAGAGACCCAGTACTTC. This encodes CASSISSGGAQETQYF. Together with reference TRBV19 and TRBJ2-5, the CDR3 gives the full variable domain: DGGITQSPKYLFRKEGQNVTLSCEQNLNHDAMYWYRQDPGQGLRLIYYSQIVNDFQKGDIAEGYSVSREKKESFPLTVTSAQKNPTAFYLCASSISSGGAQETQYFGPGTRLLVL.